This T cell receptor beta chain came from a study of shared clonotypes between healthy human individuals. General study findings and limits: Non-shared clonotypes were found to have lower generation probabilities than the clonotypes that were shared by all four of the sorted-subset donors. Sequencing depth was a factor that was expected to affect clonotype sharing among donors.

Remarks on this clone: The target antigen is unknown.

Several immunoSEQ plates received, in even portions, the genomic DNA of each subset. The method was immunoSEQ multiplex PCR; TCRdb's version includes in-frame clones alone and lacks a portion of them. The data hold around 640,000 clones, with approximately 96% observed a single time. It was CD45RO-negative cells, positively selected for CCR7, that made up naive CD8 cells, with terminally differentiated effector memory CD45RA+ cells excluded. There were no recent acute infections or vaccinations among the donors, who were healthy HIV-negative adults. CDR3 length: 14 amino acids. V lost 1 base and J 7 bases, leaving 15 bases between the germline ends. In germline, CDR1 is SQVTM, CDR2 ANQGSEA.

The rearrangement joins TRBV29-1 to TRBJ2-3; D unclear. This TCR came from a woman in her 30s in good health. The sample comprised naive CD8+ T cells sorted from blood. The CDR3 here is CSVEARLRTNTQYF. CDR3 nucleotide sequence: TGCAGCGTTGAAGCGCGGTTGAGAACAAATACGCAGTATTTT.